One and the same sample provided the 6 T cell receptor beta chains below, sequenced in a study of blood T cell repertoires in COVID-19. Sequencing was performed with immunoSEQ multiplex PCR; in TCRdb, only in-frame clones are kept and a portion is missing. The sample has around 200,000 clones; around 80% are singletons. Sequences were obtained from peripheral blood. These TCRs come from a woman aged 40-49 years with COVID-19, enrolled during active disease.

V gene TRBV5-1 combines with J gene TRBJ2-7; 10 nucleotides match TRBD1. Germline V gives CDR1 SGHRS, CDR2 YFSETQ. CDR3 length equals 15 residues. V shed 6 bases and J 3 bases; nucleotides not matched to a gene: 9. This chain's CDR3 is CASTYSGTGVYEQYF. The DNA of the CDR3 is TGCGCCAGCACTTACTCCGGGACAGGGGTCTACGAGCAGTACTTC.

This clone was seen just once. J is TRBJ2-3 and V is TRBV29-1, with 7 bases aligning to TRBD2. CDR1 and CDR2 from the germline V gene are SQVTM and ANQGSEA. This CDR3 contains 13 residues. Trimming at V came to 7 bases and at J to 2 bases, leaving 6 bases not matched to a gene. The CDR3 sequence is CSGGTMHTDTQYF. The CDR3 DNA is TGCAGCGGTGGGACTATGCACACAGATACGCAGTATTTT.

Written as DNA, the CDR3 is TGTGCCAGCAGCTCGGCTAGCGGGCAGAAACAAGAGACCCAGTACTTC. Translated, it gives CASSSASGQKQETQYF. This chain connects TRBV11-1 to TRBJ2-5; the match to TRBD2 covers 8 bases. The CDR3 length is 16 residues. Trimming at V came to 4 bases and at J to 2 bases, leaving 9 bases not matched to a gene. Germline values: CDR1 SGHAT, CDR2 FQDESV (reference sequence).

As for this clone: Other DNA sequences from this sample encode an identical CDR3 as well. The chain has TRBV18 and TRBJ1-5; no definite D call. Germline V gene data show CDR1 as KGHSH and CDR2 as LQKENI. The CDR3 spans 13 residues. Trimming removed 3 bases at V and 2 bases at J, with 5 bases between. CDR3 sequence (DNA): TGTGCCAGCTCACCTTCCGGCAATCAGCCCCAGCATTTT. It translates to CASSPSGNQPQHF.

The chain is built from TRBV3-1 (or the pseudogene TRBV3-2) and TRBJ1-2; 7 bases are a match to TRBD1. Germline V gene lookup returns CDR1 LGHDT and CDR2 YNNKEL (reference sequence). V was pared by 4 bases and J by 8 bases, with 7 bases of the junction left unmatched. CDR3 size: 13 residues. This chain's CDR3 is CASSPDRRRGYTF. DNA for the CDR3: TGTGCCAGCAGCCCGGACAGGCGGAGGGGCTACACCTTC.

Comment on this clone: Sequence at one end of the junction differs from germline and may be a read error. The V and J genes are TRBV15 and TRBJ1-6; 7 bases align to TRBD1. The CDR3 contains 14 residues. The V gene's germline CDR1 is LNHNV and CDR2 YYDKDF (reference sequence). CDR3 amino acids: CATSRDREGSPLHF. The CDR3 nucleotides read TGTGCCACCAGTAGAGACAGGGAGGGTTCACCCCTCCACTTT.